Each of the 26 T cell receptor beta chains below was sequenced from the same sample in a study of cytomegalovirus exposure and HLA in healthy donors. Primers for the PCR totalled 60 Vbeta and 13 Jbeta. The assay was immunoSEQ multiplex PCR, and TCRdb's table has in-frame clones only and misses some. There are about 80,000 clones in the sample; more than 50% occur only once, and approximately 4% lies in the top ten. Sequencing was performed on PBMCs. Receptors originate from a male donor in good health and CMV-seropositive.

The chain combines TRBV12-5 with TRBJ2-2, with 8 bases that match TRBD1. The CDR3 has 19 amino acids. V trimming: 6 bases; J trimming: 0 bases; junction bases outside the gene matches: 15. CDR1 is LGHNT and CDR2 is FRNRAP in the germline V gene. CDR3 amino acids: CASGGGTGAIAPNTGELFF. CDR3 DNA sequence: TGTGCTAGTGGAGGAGGGACAGGAGCAATCGCTCCGAACACCGGGGAGCTGTTTTTT.

This clone has only one observation. The chain has TRBV30 and TRBJ2-1, with D possibly matching TRBD1 (5 bases). The CDR3 has 11 amino acids. V shed 5 bases and J shed 6 bases, with 8 bases lying between them. Germline-derived CDR1 and CDR2 are GTSNPN and SVGIG (reference sequence). The CDR3 region has the DNA TGTGCCTGGGGACAAGCCAATGAGCAGTTCTTC. Its translation is CAWGQANEQFF.

The V gene is TRBV19, the J gene TRBJ2-1; 10 bases are shared with TRBD2. CDR1 LNHDA and CDR2 SQIVND come from the germline V gene (reference sequence). The J segment lost 9 bases and the V segment lost 6 bases, leaving 8 bases of the junction unmatched. This CDR3 spans 14 amino acids. The CDR3 spells CASREREGLGEQFF. Here the CDR3 DNA reads TGTGCCAGTAGGGAGCGGGAGGGCCTTGGTGAGCAGTTCTTC.

This clone was seen a single time. The J gene is TRBJ2-1, the V gene TRBV6-6; possible D gene TRBD2, 6 bases. The germline gives CDR1 MNHNY, CDR2 SVGAGI (reference sequence). There are 12 residues in the CDR3. V lost 6 bases and J 12 bases, leaving 15 bases between the germline ends. The CDR3 here is CASRQLAAGQFF. DNA for the CDR3: TGTGCCAGCAGGCAACTAGCCGCAGGGCAGTTCTTC.

This clone was seen a few times. The V call is TRBV7-3, the J call TRBJ2-2; tentative D call: TRBD2 (6 bases). The CDR3 covers 16 residues. The V gene lost 2 bases and the J gene lost 0 bases, with 10 bases spanning the gap. In germline, CDR1 is SGHTA, CDR2 FQGTGA. The CDR3: CASSLAGGANTGELFF. CDR3 sequence (DNA): TGTGCCAGCAGCTTAGCCGGCGGGGCGAACACCGGGGAGCTGTTTTTT.

This clone has a handful of counts. The chain employs TRBV6-5 and TRBJ1-1; 9 bases line up with TRBD1. Per germline, CDR1 MNHEY and CDR2 SVGAGI. V was pared by 0 bases and J by 6 bases, with 5 bases of the junction left unmatched. This CDR3 spans 15 amino acids. The CDR3 spells CASSYSGQGQAEAFF. CDR3 bases: TGTGCCAGCAGTTACTCCGGACAGGGGCAGGCTGAAGCTTTCTTT.

This clone was seen a few times. The rearrangement joins TRBV9 to TRBJ2-1; the match to TRBD1 covers 8 bases. The germline CDR1 and CDR2 sequences are SGDLS and YYNGEE. Losses at the gene ends were 4 bases for V and 4 bases for J; bases not matched to a gene: 7. This CDR3 has 15 amino acids. CDR3 bases: TGTGCCAGCAGCACCGGGACAGGCACATACAATGAGCAGTTCTTC. Its protein product is CASSTGTGTYNEQFF.

This chain uses TRBV7-2 with TRBJ2-7; D may be TRBD1 (6 bases). This CDR3 is 13 amino acids long. Looked up from germline, CDR1 is SGHTA and CDR2 is FQGNSA. V lost 3 bases, J lost 5 bases, and 11 bases lay in between. The CDR3 here is CASSFAGVDEQYF. Written as DNA, the CDR3 is TGTGCCAGCAGCTTCGCAGGGGTGGACGAGCAGTACTTC.

The V call is TRBV2, the J call TRBJ1-4, with 7 bases lining up with TRBD1. Looked up from germline, CDR1 is SNHLY and CDR2 is FYNNEI. CDR3 length equals 13 residues. The V and J ends lost 7 bases and 8 bases, in that order; junction bases with no gene match: 7. CDR3 region: CASKTGYGEKLFF. The CDR3 DNA reads TGTGCCAGCAAGACAGGGTACGGGGAAAAACTGTTTTTT. Full variable domain (remainder filled in from reference TRBV2 and TRBJ1-4): EPEVTQTPSHQVTQMGQEVILRCVPISNHLYFYWYRQILGQKVEFLVSFYNNEISEKSEIFDDQFSVERPDGSNFTLKIRSTKLEDSAMYFCASKTGYGEKLFFGSGTQLSVL.

This chain links TRBV28 with TRBJ2-6; TRBD1 aligns across 8 bases. This CDR3 spans 18 amino acids. Germline V gene data show CDR1 as MDHEN and CDR2 as SYDVKM. The junction had 9 bases not matched to a gene; V was cut back by 5 bases and J by 0 bases. As DNA, the CDR3 is TGTGCCAGCAGTCGGCGACAGGGGAGTTACTCTGGGGCCAACGTCCTGACTTTC. Its protein product is CASSRRQGSYSGANVLTF.

The chain couples TRBV30 to TRBJ2-1; TRBD2 matches at 12 bases. Germline trimming cut 5 bases from V and 1 base from J; bases unmatched to any gene: 9. Looked up from germline, CDR1 is GTSNPN and CDR2 is SVGIG (reference sequence). This CDR3 comprises 17 residues. The CDR3 DNA sequence: TGTGCCTGGGGGGGACTAGCGGGTCGCGAGTCCTACAATGAGCAGTTCTTC. This gives the protein CAWGGLAGRESYNEQFF.

The chain recombines TRBV11-3 with TRBJ1-3, with D perhaps TRBD1 (6 bases). Germline V gene sequence: CDR1 SGHNT, CDR2 YENEEA. The ends were cut back, 5 bases at V and 3 bases at J, with 14 bases in the middle. This CDR3 has 15 amino acids. The CDR3 is CASSLPSTGGNTIYF. The CDR3 DNA reads as TGTGCCAGCAGCCTCCCCTCGACAGGTGGAAACACCATATATTTT.

The CDR3 nucleotides read TGTGCCAGCAGTTTTTCCGTAAGCAATCAGCCCCAGCATTTT. Protein product: CASSFSVSNQPQHF. This chain connects TRBV28 to TRBJ1-5; unclear D gene. This CDR3 region has 14 residues. Trimming left V 3 bases short and J 1 base short, with 7 bases between. CDR1 and CDR2 (germline): MDHEN, SYDVKM.

This clone was seen only a few times. The chain is built from TRBV29-1 and TRBJ2-1; D ambiguous. This CDR3 is built from 12 residues. Trimming shortened V by 4 bases and J by 6 bases, and 10 bases separated the two germline ends. Germline-derived CDR1 and CDR2 are SQVTM and ANQGSEA. The chain's CDR3 is CSVGDPGNEQFF. The CDR3, as DNA: TGCAGCGTTGGAGACCCGGGCAATGAGCAGTTCTTC.

A few counts support this clone. This chain uses TRBV6-6 with TRBJ1-3; D uncertain. This CDR3 has 14 amino acids. Per germline, CDR1 MNHNY and CDR2 SVGAGI (reference sequence). Trimming shortened V by 0 bases and J by 3 bases, and 6 bases separated the two germline ends. CDR3 loop: CASSYSAFGNTIYF. CDR3 in DNA: TGTGCCAGCAGTTACTCTGCGTTTGGAAACACCATATATTTT.

This sequence joins TRBV7-8 and TRBJ2-5, with TRBD2 matching 11 bases. V shed 5 bases, J shed 1 base, and the junction held 6 bases outside the gene matches. The CDR3 covers 16 residues. Germline CDR1 is SGHVS and CDR2 is FQNEAQ. The CDR3: CASSTRLAGPQETQYF. The CDR3 nucleotides are TGTGCCAGCAGCACACGACTAGCGGGACCCCAAGAGACCCAGTACTTC.

This chain uses TRBV25-1 with TRBJ2-7; possible D gene TRBD1, 5 bases. Trimming removed 4 bases at V and 1 base at J, with 11 bases between. CDR3 length equals 14 residues. Germline CDR1 MGHDK, CDR2 SYGVNS. The CDR3 DNA is TGTGCCAGCAGTGGTGGACACCAGTCCTACGAGCAGTACTTC. Amino acids: CASSGGHQSYEQYF.

J is TRBJ1-1 and V is TRBV29-1, with no clear D. Trimming pared 7 bases from V and 1 base from J, leaving 7 bases between. Germline V gene sequence: CDR1 SQVTM, CDR2 ANQGSEA. The CDR3 consists of 11 residues. The CDR3 DNA follows: TGCAGCGCCCGAGAGAACACTGAAGCTTTCTTT. Translated, it gives CSARENTEAFF.

This rearrangement joins TRBV7-8 to TRBJ1-3; TRBD1 might be the D (5 bases). Between the trimmed V and J ends, which lost 0 bases and 2 bases, there was a span of 8 bases. The CDR3 runs 15 residues. Germline V gives CDR1 SGHVS, CDR2 FQNEAQ. The CDR3 bases are TGTGCCAGCAGCTTAGCGCGCAGGGCTGGAAACACCATATATTTT. It translates to CASSLARRAGNTIYF.

This clone was counted only a few times. This chain uses TRBV4-1 with TRBJ2-3, with TRBD2 identical over 8 bases. The junction had 9 bases not matched to a gene; V was cut back by 7 bases and J by 6 bases. The CDR3 extends over 14 amino acids. Germline V gene data show CDR1 as MGHRA and CDR2 as YSYEKL. The CDR3 is CASKTGGPVDTQYF. The CDR3 DNA reads as TGCGCCAGCAAAACGGGAGGGCCGGTCGATACGCAGTATTTT.

CDR3 coding DNA: TGTGCCAGCAGCACCCAGGGTGACGAGCAGTACTTC. Translated: CASSTQGDEQYF. This chain connects TRBV9 to TRBJ2-7; tentatively, D is TRBD1 (5 bases). V was shortened by 4 bases and J by 5 bases, with 10 bases between the two germline ends. The CDR3 sequence is 12 residues long. Germline V CDR1 and CDR2: SGDLS, YYNGEE.

V and J are TRBV5-8 and TRBJ1-4; D is possibly TRBD1 (5 bases). The CDR3 consists of 15 residues. Trimming took off 1 base at V and 0 bases at J, with 7 bases between the two ends. Per germline, CDR1 SGHTS and CDR2 YDEGEE. CDR3 coding DNA: TGTGCCAGCAGCTTGCACAGGACAACTAATGAAAAACTGTTTTTT. Amino acids: CASSLHRTTNEKLFF.

This chain joins TRBV6-1 and TRBJ2-5, with 7 bases aligning to TRBD1. Germline assignment: CDR1 MNHNS and CDR2 SASEGT. CDR3 length equals 14 residues. V dropped 1 base and J dropped 7; count of bases not matched to a gene: 6. The CDR3 loop is CASSEVDRQGTQYF. The CDR3 region has the DNA TGTGCCAGCAGTGAAGTGGACAGGCAGGGGACCCAGTACTTC.

This clone was detected once. DNA for the CDR3: TGTGCCAGCAGCCCACAACCTCTAGCGGGAGTCACCGGGGAGCTGTTTTTT. This sequence encodes CASSPQPLAGVTGELFF. The V call is TRBV5-4, the J call TRBJ2-2; 10 bases are shared with TRBD2. Germline CDR1 reads SGHNT; CDR2 reads YYREEE (reference sequence). V was pared by 4 bases and J by 4 bases, with 10 bases of the junction left unmatched. The CDR3 totals 17 residues.

This clone has only a few counts. The chain has TRBV5-1 and TRBJ2-5, with a possible D match to TRBD2 (6 bases). This CDR3 contains 15 residues. Germline CDR1 is SGHRS and CDR2 is YFSETQ. The V end was cut by 4 bases, the J end by 7 bases, with 20 bases between. CDR3 DNA: TGCGCCAGCAGCCCCGACGTAGCCCCGGAGGGGACCCAGTACTTC. Residues: CASSPDVAPEGTQYF.

This chain connects TRBV29-1 to TRBJ1-2, with 7 bases aligning to TRBD1. Germline loops: CDR1 SQVTM, CDR2 ANQGSEA. The CDR3 loop spans 12 amino acids. V lost 4 bases to trimming and J lost 1 base; unmatched junction nucleotides: 0. The CDR3 protein is CSVGDSNYGYTF. CDR3 in DNA: TGCAGCGTTGGGGACAGTAACTATGGCTACACCTTC.